This T cell receptor (beta chain) derives from a study of blood T cell repertoires in COVID-19. At the level of the study: T cells, B-cell-depleted T cells, or PBMCs supplied cDNA or gDNA.

This clone has more than one count but fewer than ten. Germline V gene data show CDR1 as MNHNS and CDR2 as SASEGT. V lost 3 bases to trimming and J lost 5 bases, with 13 bases between them. The CDR3 consists of 14 residues. Original processing notes: Estimation of nucleated cell counts relied on the amplification of reference gene primers. Data came from immunoSEQ multiplex PCR; TCRdb stores just in-frame clones and leaves some out. The DNA gave D and trimming, while V, J and clone size come from that table. The sample has around 120,000 clones; approximately 87% are singletons. This sequence joins TRBV6-1 and TRBJ1-2, with D perhaps TRBD1 (6 bases). The sequence derives from a man between 45 and 60 years old with acute or convalescent COVID-19. Sequencing was carried out using peripheral blood. CDR3 loop: CASSEGARGYGYTF. In DNA, the CDR3 is TGTGCCAGCAGTGAGGGGGCGCGCGGGTATGGCTACACCTTC.